Sequencing of this T cell receptor (beta chain) was carried out in a study of T cell clonotyping in hematopoietic cell transplantation. Study-wide results and caveats: Higher Inverse Simpson Index values in graft donor and pretransplant recipient predicted broader posttransplant TCR diversity.

Turning to this clone: Its antigen remains unknown.

Germline V lookup: CDR1 SGHNT, CDR2 YENEEA. V lost 0 bases to trimming and J lost 15 bases, with 15 bases between them. The CDR3 runs 13 residues. TCRdb's table, derived via immunoSEQ multiplex PCR, lists solely in-frame clones and lacks some. The sample lists 10,000 to 15,000 clones; 90% were seen once. Material for sequencing was peripheral blood mononuclear cells. This TCR came from a man aged 30-40 years in good health. Some clones in this sample may be carry-over from other donors' samples. The chain is built from TRBV11-3 and TRBJ2-1; D is unclear. In nucleotides, the CDR3 is TGTGCCAGCAGCTTAGATATTAACCAGGTTTTGTTCTTC. Its protein is CASSLDINQVLFF.